This T cell receptor beta chain was profiled in a study of blood T cell repertoires in COVID-19. For the study at large: COVID-19 samples from acute and convalescent phases originated in the United States, Italy and Spain. T cells, B-cell-depleted T cells, or PBMCs supplied cDNA or gDNA.

CDR3 size: 15 residues. The germline CDR1 and CDR2 sequences are SGHVS and FNYEAQ. Germline trimming cut 5 bases from V and 6 bases from J; bases unmatched to any gene: 9. Per the authors' pipeline: Amplifying reference gene primers gave estimates of nucleated cell counts. Clones were read by immunoSEQ multiplex PCR, and TCRdb kept only the in-frame ones, dropping some. For V, J and clone size, that table is used; D and trimming come from the DNA. The sample carries some 230,000 clones, approximately 84% recorded once. This TCR derives from a woman under 40 who had recovered from COVID-19. The sequenced sample was peripheral blood. The chain combines TRBV7-6 with TRBJ2-1, with TRBD1 matching over 8 bases. The CDR3 sequence: CASSKGTGFINEQFF. CDR3 DNA sequence: TGTGCCAGCAGCAAAGGGACAGGATTTATCAATGAGCAGTTCTTC.